This T cell receptor beta chain originates from a study of T-cell memory formation after mild COVID-19. Study results and limitations: Some clones that responded turned up in pre-infection memory, which suggests that cross-reactive memory joined in. The main location of contracting CD4+ clones was CM and EM, and that of contracting CD8+ clones was EMRA.

TCRdb re-analysed the 5' RACE reads in MiXCR, keeping a single row per CDR3 protein. Of about 340,000 distinct CDR3 sequences in the sample, 20% to 25% were seen once. This clonotype came up many times. Its antigen is still unknown. Germline V gives CDR1 SGHTA, CDR2 FQGNSA. The CDR3 totals 11 residues. Trimming took off 4 bases at V and 3 bases at J, with 3 bases between the two ends. The TCR originated in a man between 18 and 29 years old who had mild COVID-19 (a few samples of this study predate the infection). Cell type and time point are not known. The chain carries TRBV7-2 and TRBJ1-1; D is ambiguous. Sequencing used PBMCs or a T cell subset sorted from them (not recorded which). The CDR3, as DNA: TGTGCCAGCAGCTCCTACACTGAAGCTTTCTTT. It specifies CASSSYTEAFF. The full variable domain, in which reference TRBV7-2 and TRBJ1-1 provide the parts outside the CDR3, is GAGVSQSPSNKVTEKGKDVELRCDPISGHTALYWYRQSLGQGLEFLIYFQGNSAPDKSGLPSDRFSAERTGGSVSTLTIQRTQQEDSAVYLCASSSYTEAFFGQGTRLTVV.